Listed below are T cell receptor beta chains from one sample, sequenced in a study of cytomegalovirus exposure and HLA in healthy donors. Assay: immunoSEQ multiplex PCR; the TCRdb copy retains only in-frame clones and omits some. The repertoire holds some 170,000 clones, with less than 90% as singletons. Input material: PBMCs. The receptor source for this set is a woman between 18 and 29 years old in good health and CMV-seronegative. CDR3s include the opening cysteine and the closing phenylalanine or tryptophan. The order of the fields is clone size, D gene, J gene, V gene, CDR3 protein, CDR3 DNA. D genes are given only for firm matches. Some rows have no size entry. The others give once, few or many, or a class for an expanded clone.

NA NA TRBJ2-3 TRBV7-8 CASSLAARGTDTQYF TGTGCCAGCAGCTTAGCGGCCCGGGGCACAGATACGCAGTATTTT
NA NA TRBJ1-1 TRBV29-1 CSVAGRLAAEAFF TGCAGCGTTGCAGGCAGACTAGCGGCTGAAGCTTTCTTT
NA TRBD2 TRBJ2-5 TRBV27 CASSLGVAGGETQYF TGTGCCAGCAGTTTAGGCGTAGCGGGGGGAGAGACCCAGTACTTC
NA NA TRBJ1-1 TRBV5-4 CASSLVRGMNTEAFF TGTGCCAGCAGCTTGGTCCGGGGAATGAACACTGAAGCTTTCTTT
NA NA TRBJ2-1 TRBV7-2 CASSPRGGADEQFF TGTGCCAGCAGCCCCCGAGGTGGGGCCGATGAGCAGTTCTTC
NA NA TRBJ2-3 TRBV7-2 CASSLDSPTDTQYF TGTGCCAGCAGCTTAGACAGTCCCACAGATACGCAGTATTTT
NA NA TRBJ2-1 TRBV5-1 CASSKRLPNEQFF TGCGCCAGCAGTAAACGACTCCCGAATGAGCAGTTCTTC
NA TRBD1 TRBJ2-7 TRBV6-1 CAVRGQGAREQYF TGTGCCGTGCGGGGACAGGGGGCGAGGGAGCAGTACTTC
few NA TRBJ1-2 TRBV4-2 CASSQDKQPPYGYTF TGTGCCAGCAGCCAAGATAAACAGCCTCCCTATGGCTACACCTTC
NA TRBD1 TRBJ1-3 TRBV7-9 CASSLAGGGSTIYF TGTGCCAGCAGCTTGGCAGGGGGTGGTAGCACCATATATTTT
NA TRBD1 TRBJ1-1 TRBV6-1 CASSVLKQGGTEAFF TGTGCCAGCAGCGTTTTAAAACAGGGGGGAACTGAAGCTTTCTTT
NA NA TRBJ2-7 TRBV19 CASSNGDEQYF TGTGCCAGTAGTAACGGAGACGAGCAGTACTTC
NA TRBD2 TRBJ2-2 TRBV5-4 CASSLLGLSGGELFF TGTGCCAGCAGCCTACTGGGACTATCGGGCGGGGAGCTGTTTTTT
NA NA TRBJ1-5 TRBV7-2 CASQDTSSNQPQHF TGTGCCAGCCAGGATACATCTAGCAATCAGCCCCAGCATTTT
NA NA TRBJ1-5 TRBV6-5 CASRIGSNQPQHF TGTGCCAGCAGAATCGGGTCCAATCAGCCCCAGCATTTT
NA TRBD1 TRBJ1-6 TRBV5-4 CASSFGTGGRSSSPLHF TGTGCCAGCAGCTTTGGGACAGGGGGCAGATCTAGCTCACCCCTCCACTTT
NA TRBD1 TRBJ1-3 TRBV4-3 CASSQASTGGIGNTIYF TGCGCCAGCAGCCAAGCTTCGACAGGGGGAATTGGAAACACCATATATTTT
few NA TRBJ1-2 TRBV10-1 CASSGFLYGYTF TGCGCCAGCAGCGGGTTCCTCTATGGCTACACCTTC
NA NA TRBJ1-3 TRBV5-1 CASSLEGASVPGNTIYF TGCGCCAGCAGCTTGGAAGGGGCCTCGGTGCCTGGAAACACCATATATTTT
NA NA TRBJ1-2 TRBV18 CASSPWYPGYGYTF TGTGCCAGCTCACCTTGGTACCCCGGTTATGGCTACACCTTC
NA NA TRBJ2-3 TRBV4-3 CASSRTQGAGADTQYF TGCGCCAGCAGCCGAACCCAGGGGGCGGGAGCGGATACGCAGTATTTT
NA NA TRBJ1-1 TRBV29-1 CSVTLRGGTEAFF TGCAGCGTAACTCTTCGGGGGGGCACTGAAGCTTTCTTT
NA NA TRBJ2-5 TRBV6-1 CASSGGGLRETQYF TGTGCCAGCAGTGGGGGGGGGCTTAGAGAGACCCAGTACTTC
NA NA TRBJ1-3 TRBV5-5 CASSLDPQNTIYF TGTGCCAGCAGCTTGGACCCTCAGAACACCATATATTTT
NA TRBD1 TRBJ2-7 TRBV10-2 CASSSDRGYEQYF TGCGCCAGCAGTTCCGACAGGGGCTACGAGCAGTACTTC
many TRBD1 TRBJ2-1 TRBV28 CASTPPRQGNNEQFF TGTGCCAGCACCCCCCCAAGACAGGGGAACAATGAGCAGTTCTTC
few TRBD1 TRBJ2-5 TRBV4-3 CASSQIGGETQYF TGCGCCAGCAGCCAAATAGGGGGCGAGACCCAGTACTTC
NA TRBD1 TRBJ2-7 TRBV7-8 CAGSTGGHEQYF TGTGCCGGATCTACAGGGGGCCACGAGCAGTACTTC